This TCR beta chain stems from a study of cytomegalovirus exposure and HLA in healthy donors. Study in general: In an earlier analysis, 90 million to 130 million unique TCR beta sequences were found from some 200 million T cells.

The PCR employed 60 Vbeta primers together with 13 Jbeta primers. Sequencing was performed with immunoSEQ multiplex PCR; in TCRdb, only in-frame clones are kept and a portion is missing. The sample table sets out more than 45,000 clones. The V gene's germline CDR1 is SGHRS and CDR2 YFSETQ. The CDR3 covers 15 residues. With V trimmed by 4 bases and J by 4 bases, 7 bases remained unmatched. The study, taken as a whole, reports: Highly shared variants forming one cluster were likely a sequencing artifact. CMV antigen specificity was confirmed in vitro for a few CMV-associated chains.

As regards this clone: Its antigen is still unknown.

Sample: PBMCs. The sequence derives from a woman aged 60-75 years in good health and CMV-seropositive. V usage is TRBV5-1 and J usage is TRBJ1-1; 10 positions agree with TRBD1. CDR3 DNA: TGCGCCAGCAGCCCCGGACAGGGGGAGGGCACTGAAGCTTTCTTT. This translates into CASSPGQGEGTEAFF.